A single sample gave rise to the 10 T cell receptor beta chains below, sequenced in a study of blood T cell repertoires in COVID-19. Repertoires were generated with immunoSEQ multiplex PCR, while TCRdb's copy carries only in-frame clones and drops some. The table has about 270,000 clones, about 90% seen once. The sample was PBMCs or T cells enriched from blood (not recorded which). These receptors came from a woman in her thirties with acute COVID-19.

This chain uses TRBV24-1 with TRBJ2-1, with TRBD1 identical over 9 bases. The CDR3 is 15 residues long. Germline V CDR1 and CDR2: KGHDR, SFDVKD. V was pared by 3 bases and J by 9 bases, with 8 bases of the junction left unmatched. The CDR3 coding sequence is TGTGCCACCAGTGATCGCTACACAGGGGGCAGTGAGCAGTTCTTC. Amino acid sequence: CATSDRYTGGSEQFF.

DNA for the CDR3: TGTGTCAGAAGCTTCAGGGGCCTAGGAAGGGGTCAAGAGACCCAGTACTTC. Encoded protein: CVRSFRGLGRGQETQYF. The chain joins TRBV7-5 to TRBJ2-5; the D call TRBD1 from the table was never checked on the DNA. TRBV7-5 is recorded as a pseudogene. The CDR3 contains 17 residues.

The chain has TRBV27 and TRBJ2-7; TRBD2 is a possible D gene (6 bases). Trimming stripped 7 bases from V and 2 bases from J, with 21 bases between. The CDR3 runs 16 residues. Per the germline V gene, CDR1 is MNHEY and CDR2 is SMNVEV (reference sequence). CDR3 protein: CASTPRHLAETYEQYF. The CDR3 DNA reads as TGTGCCAGCACTCCACGCCACTTAGCGGAAACCTACGAGCAGTACTTC.

The rearrangement links TRBV29-1 to TRBJ2-1; 10 bases fit TRBD2. With V trimmed by 4 bases and J by 4 bases, 4 bases remained unmatched. This CDR3 is built from 14 residues. Germline CDR1 reads SQVTM; CDR2 reads ANQGSEA. The CDR3 coding sequence is TGCAGCGTTGGGGGACTAGCGCAATACAATGAGCAGTTCTTC. This gives the protein CSVGGLAQYNEQFF.

The CDR3 spells CASSPSVSYEQYF. The CDR3, as DNA: TGTGCCAGCAGTCCAAGCGTTTCCTACGAGCAGTACTTC. The rearrangement uses TRBV27 and TRBJ2-7; D is ambiguous. This CDR3 is 13 amino acids long. V lost 5 bases and J 1 base, leaving 9 bases between the germline ends. The germline CDR1 and CDR2 sequences are MNHEY and SMNVEV (reference sequence).

The chain employs TRBV28 and TRBJ1-1, with TRBD1 matching over 7 bases. The CDR3 contains 14 residues. Per the germline V gene, CDR1 is MDHEN and CDR2 is SYDVKM. With 3 bases clipped from V and 3 bases from J, the junction kept 4 bases outside the gene matches. CDR3 residues: CASSFQGEDTEAFF. For the CDR3, the DNA is TGTGCCAGCAGTTTCCAGGGGGAGGACACTGAAGCTTTCTTT.

The CDR3 here is CASSLNPSRGLAPQFF. The DNA of the CDR3 is TGTGCCAGCAGTCTCAACCCCTCCCGGGGACTAGCGCCTCAGTTCTTC. The chain uses TRBV27 and TRBJ2-1; 10 nucleotides match TRBD2. The V and J ends lost 5 bases and 13 bases, in that order; junction bases with no gene match: 17. This CDR3 has 16 residues. From germline, CDR1 is MNHEY and CDR2 SMNVEV (reference sequence).

The V call is TRBV10-3, the J call TRBJ2-5; 8 bases agree with TRBD2. CDR3 size: 15 residues. From germline, CDR1 is ENHRY and CDR2 SYGVKD. V was pared by 10 bases and J by 1 base, with 11 bases of the junction left unmatched. CDR3 bases: TGTGCCACTGGGGGGAGCGGGAGAGGCCAAGAGACCCAGTACTTC. This sequence encodes CATGGSGRGQETQYF.

The gene calls are TRBV5-6 and TRBJ1-1; D gene ambiguous. V was cut by 0 bases and J by 4 bases, with 10 bases left in between. The length of the CDR3 is 14 residues. Germline V gene data show CDR1 as SGHDT and CDR2 as YYEEEE. The CDR3 reads CASSLDNPGTEAFF. CDR3 DNA: TGTGCCAGCAGCTTGGACAACCCGGGCACTGAAGCTTTCTTT. Full variable domain (outside the CDR3, taken from reference TRBV5-6 and TRBJ1-1): DAGVTQSPTHLIKTRGQQVTLRCSPKSGHDTVSWYQQALGQGPQFIFQYYEEEERQRGNFPDRFSGHQFPNYSSELNVNALLLGDSALYLCASSLDNPGTEAFFGQGTRLTVV.

V usage is TRBV5-1 and J usage is TRBJ1-1, with a weak D call TRBD1 (5 bases). CDR3 length: 12 amino acids. Deletions cut 2 bases from V and 7 bases from J, with 9 bases between. CDR1 is SGHRS, CDR2 YFSETQ, per germline. The CDR3: CASSLAGNEAFF. DNA for the CDR3: TGCGCCAGCAGCTTAGCAGGGAATGAAGCTTTCTTT.